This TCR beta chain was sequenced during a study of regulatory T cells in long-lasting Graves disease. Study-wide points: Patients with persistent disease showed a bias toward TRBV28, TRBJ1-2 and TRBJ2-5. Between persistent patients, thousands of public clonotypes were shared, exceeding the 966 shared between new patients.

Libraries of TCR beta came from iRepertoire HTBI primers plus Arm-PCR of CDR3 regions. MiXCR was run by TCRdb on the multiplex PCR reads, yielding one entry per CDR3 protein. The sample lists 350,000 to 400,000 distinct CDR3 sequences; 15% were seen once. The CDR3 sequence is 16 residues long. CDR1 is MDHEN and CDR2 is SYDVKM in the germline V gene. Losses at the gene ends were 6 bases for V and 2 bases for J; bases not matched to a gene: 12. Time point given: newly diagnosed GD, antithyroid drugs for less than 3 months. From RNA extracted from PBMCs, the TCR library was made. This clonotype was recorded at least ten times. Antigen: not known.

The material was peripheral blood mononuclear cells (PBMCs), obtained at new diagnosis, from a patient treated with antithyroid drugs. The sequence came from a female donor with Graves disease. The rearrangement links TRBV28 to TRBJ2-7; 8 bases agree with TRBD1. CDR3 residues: CASREVQGALTYEQYF. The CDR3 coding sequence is TGTGCCAGCAGGGAGGTGCAGGGGGCTTTGACCTACGAGCAGTACTTC.